Below, 9 T cell receptor beta chains from the same sample are listed, as sequenced in a study of blood T cell repertoires in COVID-19. Libraries were prepared by immunoSEQ multiplex PCR; TCRdb keeps only in-frame clonotypes and omits some of them. The sample consists of around 340,000 clones, about 88% of them appearing once. The sequenced sample was peripheral blood. Receptors were obtained from a woman in her sixties or seventies with COVID-19, enrolled during active disease.

The rearrangement uses TRBV5-1 and TRBJ2-2; a weak D match, TRBD1 (6 bases). This CDR3 is 16 amino acids long. Germline V gene lookup returns CDR1 SGHRS and CDR2 YFSETQ. V lost 5 bases to trimming and J lost 0 bases, with 14 bases between them. The CDR3 sequence is CASRLSGTPNTGELFF. CDR3 coding DNA: TGCGCCAGCAGACTGTCCGGGACACCGAACACCGGGGAGCTGTTTTTT.

The chain employs TRBV18 and TRBJ1-1; TRBD1 matches 7 bases. In germline, CDR1 is KGHSH, CDR2 LQKENI. After removal of 2 bases from V and 1 base from J, the junction contained 1 base not matched to a gene. CDR3 size: 14 residues. In DNA, the CDR3 is TGTGCCAGCTCACCAGGGACAGAGAACACTGAAGCTTTCTTT. Residues: CASSPGTENTEAFF. Complete variable domain (other parts from reference TRBV18 and TRBJ1-1): NAGVMQNPRHLVRRRGQEARLRCSPMKGHSHVYWYRQLPEEGLKFMVYLQKENIIDESGMPKERFSAEFPKEGPSILRIQQVVRGDSAAYFCASSPGTENTEAFFGQGTRLTVV.

J is TRBJ2-2 and V is TRBV5-6, with D possibly matching TRBD2 (6 bases). Per the germline V gene, CDR1 is SGHDT and CDR2 is YYEEEE. Trimming took off 4 bases at V and 6 bases at J, with 10 bases between the two ends. The CDR3 consists of 13 residues. The CDR3 sequence is CASSAGTAGELFF. CDR3 sequence (DNA): TGTGCCAGCAGCGCCGGGACTGCCGGGGAGCTGTTTTTT.

The rearrangement joins TRBV5-1 to TRBJ2-1, with D perhaps matching TRBD1 (6 bases). Trimming took off 2 bases at V and 2 bases at J, with 8 bases between the two ends. The CDR3 has 14 residues. The germline V gene encodes CDR1 SGHRS and CDR2 YFSETQ. As DNA, the CDR3 is TGCGCCAGCAGCTTCCCAGGGGCCTACAATGAGCAGTTCTTC. Protein product: CASSFPGAYNEQFF.

This rearrangement joins TRBV18 to TRBJ2-3; TRBD1 matches at 9 bases. Germline loops: CDR1 KGHSH, CDR2 LQKENI. The CDR3 consists of 15 residues. The junction had 5 bases not matched to a gene; V was cut back by 3 bases and J by 4 bases. DNA for the CDR3: TGTGCCAGCTCACCTCCGGGACAGGGTCCAGATACGCAGTATTTT. Protein: CASSPPGQGPDTQYF.

This sequence joins TRBV29-1 and TRBJ2-2; 8 nucleotides align to TRBD2. The CDR3 is 16 residues long. Per germline, CDR1 SQVTM and CDR2 ANQGSEA. J was trimmed by 6 bases and V by 0 bases; bases with no gene match: 9. CDR3 DNA: TGCAGCGTTGAAGATCCCCTAGGACTAGCTCCCGGGGAGCTGTTTTTT. Protein product: CSVEDPLGLAPGELFF.

The chain is built from TRBV5-1 and TRBJ2-7; 10 bases line up with TRBD1. The V and J ends lost 6 bases and 6 bases, in that order; junction bases with no gene match: 12. The CDR3 extends over 15 amino acids. CDR1 and CDR2 (germline): SGHRS, YFSETQ. CDR3 DNA: TGCGCCAGCATGCCCATTCCGGGACAGGGGTCCGAGCAGTACTTC. Encoded protein: CASMPIPGQGSEQYF.

This clone was picked up one time. CDR3 in amino acids: CASSLALTSGHEQFF. DNA for the CDR3: TGCGCCAGCAGCTTGGCCCTGACTAGCGGCCATGAGCAGTTCTTC. The rearrangement uses TRBV5-1 and TRBJ2-1, with TRBD2 matching over 9 bases. V was pared by 0 bases and J by 8 bases, with 6 bases of the junction left unmatched. CDR1 is SGHRS and CDR2 is YFSETQ in the germline V gene. This CDR3 spans 15 amino acids. The variable domain in full, with the rest retrieved from reference TRBV5-1 and TRBJ2-1, is KAGVTQTPRYLIKTRGQQVTLSCSPISGHRSVSWYQQTPGQGLQFLFEYFSETQRNKGNFPGRFSGRQFSNSRSEMNVSTLELGDSALYLCASSLALTSGHEQFFGPGTRLTVL.

J is TRBJ1-5 and V is TRBV5-4, with 9 bases fitting TRBD1. Germline CDR1 and CDR2: SGHNT and YYREEE (reference sequence). The CDR3 loop spans 15 amino acids. The trim removed 0 bases at V and 2 bases at J, leaving 0 bases unmatched. CDR3 residues: CASSLGTGGNQPQHF. The CDR3 nucleotides are TGTGCCAGCAGCTTGGGGACAGGGGGCAATCAGCCCCAGCATTTT. The full variable domain, in which reference TRBV5-4 and TRBJ1-5 provide the parts outside the CDR3, is ETGVTQSPTHLIKTRGQQVTLRCSSQSGHNTVSWYQQALGQGPQFIFQYYREEENGRGNFPPRFSGLQFPNYSSELNVNALELDDSALYLCASSLGTGGNQPQHFGDGTRLSIL.